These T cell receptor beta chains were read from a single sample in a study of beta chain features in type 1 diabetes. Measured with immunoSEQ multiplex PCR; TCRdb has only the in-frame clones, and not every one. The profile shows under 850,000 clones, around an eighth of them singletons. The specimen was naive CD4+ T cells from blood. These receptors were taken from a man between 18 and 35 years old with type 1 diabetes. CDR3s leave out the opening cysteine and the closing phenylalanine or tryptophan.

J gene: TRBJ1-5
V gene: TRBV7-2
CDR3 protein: ASSSTGPHQPQH

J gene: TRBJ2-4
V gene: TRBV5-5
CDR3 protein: ASEDRRVPKNIQY

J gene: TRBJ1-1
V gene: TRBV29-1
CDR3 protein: SAREGPGTEAF

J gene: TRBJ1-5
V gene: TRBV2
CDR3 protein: ASSEMGGYFSNQPQH

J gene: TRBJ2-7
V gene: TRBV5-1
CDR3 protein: ASSLNPDGPYEQY

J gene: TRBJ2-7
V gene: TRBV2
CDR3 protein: AGGRDSKNPYEQY

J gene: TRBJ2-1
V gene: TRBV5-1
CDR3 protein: ASSLVANRGQDNEQF

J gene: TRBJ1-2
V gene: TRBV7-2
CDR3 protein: ASSLYEGFSYGYT

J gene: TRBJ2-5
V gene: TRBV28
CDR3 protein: ASSLPNRDWGETQY

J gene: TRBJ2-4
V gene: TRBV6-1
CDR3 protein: ASRMGVNIQY

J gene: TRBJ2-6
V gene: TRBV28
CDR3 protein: ASSSYPPGFSGANVLT

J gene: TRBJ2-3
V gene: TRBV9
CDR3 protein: ASSFLGQGSTDTQY

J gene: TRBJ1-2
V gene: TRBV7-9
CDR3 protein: ASSLGGDNYGYT

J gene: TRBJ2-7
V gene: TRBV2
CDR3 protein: ASLPRVGGTYEQY

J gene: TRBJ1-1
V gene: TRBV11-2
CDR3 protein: ASSSQQDTKAF

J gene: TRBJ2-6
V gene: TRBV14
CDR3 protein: ASSQAGREPSGANVLT

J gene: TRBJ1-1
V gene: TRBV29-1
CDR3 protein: SVGRQGFGTEAF

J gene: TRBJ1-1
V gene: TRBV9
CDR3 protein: ASSRQILNTEAF

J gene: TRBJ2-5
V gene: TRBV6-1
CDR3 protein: ASSDPDRGEETQY

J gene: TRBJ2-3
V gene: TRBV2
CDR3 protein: ASKTGGGTDTQY